This T cell receptor (beta chain) was identified in a study of blood T cell repertoires in COVID-19. Study context: Sources were T cells, B-cell-depleted T cells, or PBMCs; the material itself was cDNA or gDNA.

This table comes from immunoSEQ multiplex PCR, and its TCRdb copy is limited to in-frame clones, with some not included. The sample holds 110,000 or so clones, roughly 79% seen once. J lost 3 bases, V lost 7 bases, and 6 bases had no gene match. From germline, CDR1 is MNHEY and CDR2 SMNVEV (reference sequence). CDR3 length: 14 amino acids. Material for sequencing was peripheral blood. This sequence joins TRBV27 and TRBJ2-5; TRBD1 agrees at 9 bases. This receptor was obtained from a human donor in a cohort sampled during active COVID-19. DNA of the CDR3: TGTGCCAGCATCCCCCGGGACAGGGAAGAGACCCAGTACTTC. Its translation: CASIPRDREETQYF.